This is a list of T cell receptor beta chains from one sample in a study of blood T cell repertoires in COVID-19. Assay used: immunoSEQ multiplex PCR; TCRdb lists only in-frame clones, some missing. The sample holds 150,000 to 200,000 clones; roughly 80% are singletons and the top ten take approximately 8%. Sample: peripheral blood. Every receptor here comes from a man aged 60 to 75 with acute or convalescent COVID-19. Each CDR3 is given with its conserved first and last residue. A D gene is named only where the DNA matches it firmly. The size field is filled for only some rows; it gives once, few, many or a size class.

TGTGCCTGGGGTGGACAGTGGGACACTGAAGCTTTCTTT	CAWGGQWDTEAFF	once	.	TRBV30	TRBJ1-1
TGTGCCAGCAGCATCGGACTAGCGGGGGGGCACGATGATACGCAGTATTTT	CASSIGLAGGHDDTQYF	.	TRBD2	TRBV9	TRBJ2-3
TGTGCCAGCAGTTACGGGACTTACACAGATACGCAGTATTTT	CASSYGTYTDTQYF	.	.	TRBV6-5	TRBJ2-3
TGTGCCAGCAGCTACGGTAGGGACAGCTCAAGATCACCCCTCCACTTT	CASSYGRDSSRSPLHF	few	TRBD1	TRBV11-2	TRBJ1-6
TGTGCCTGGAGTGTTGGGCTAGGCGGACAGGGAAACTATGGCTACACCTTC	CAWSVGLGGQGNYGYTF	.	TRBD1	TRBV30	TRBJ1-2
TGTGCCAGCAGCTTCACATCAGGGGTGGGAGGCTACACCTTC	CASSFTSGVGGYTF	.	.	TRBV14	TRBJ1-2
TGTGCCAGTAGTATAAAGGGAGGCGGGGAGCTGTTTTTT	CASSIKGGGELFF	.	.	TRBV19	TRBJ2-2
TGTGCCTGGAGTTACCGGGGACAGCTTTACAATGAGCAGTTCTTC	CAWSYRGQLYNEQFF	.	TRBD1	TRBV30	TRBJ2-1
TGTGCCAGCAGTTTAGGGACTAGCGGTTTCAATGAGCAGTTCTTC	CASSLGTSGFNEQFF	.	TRBD2	TRBV27	TRBJ2-1
TGTGCCAGTAGTTCCCCGCGGGGGGGCCTGAATGAGCAGTTCTTC	CASSSPRGGLNEQFF	.	TRBD2	TRBV19	TRBJ2-1
TGTGCCACCAGCAATCCGGGACAGGGGGACCACGAGCAGTACTTC	CATSNPGQGDHEQYF	.	TRBD1	TRBV24-1	TRBJ2-7
TGTGCCAGCAGTGAAGCGGCCAGGGGTTACGGCTACACCTTC	CASSEAARGYGYTF	.	.	TRBV2	TRBJ1-2
TGCGCCAGCAGCTTCGGGCAGGGGACCTCCTACGAGCAGTACTTC	CASSFGQGTSYEQYF	.	.	TRBV5-1	TRBJ2-7
TGTGCCCTTCCACGGACTAGCGGGGGGGGCACCGGGGAGCTGTTTTTT	CALPRTSGGGTGELFF	.	TRBD2	TRBV30	TRBJ2-2
TGTGCCAGCAGCATTCGGACTAGCGGGGGGTCCACAGATACGCAGTATTTT	CASSIRTSGGSTDTQYF	.	TRBD2	TRBV9	TRBJ2-3
TGCGCCAGCAGCCTCGACACGCAGTCCTACGAGCAGTACTTC	CASSLDTQSYEQYF	few	.	TRBV5-1	TRBJ2-7
TGTGCCAGTAGTATCTGGGCAGGCAATCAGCCCCAGCATTTT	CASSIWAGNQPQHF	.	.	TRBV19	TRBJ1-5
TGTGCCAGCTCACCAAGTGGGGCCGACAATCAGCCCCAGCATTTT	CASSPSGADNQPQHF	.	.	TRBV18	TRBJ1-5
TGTGCCAGCAGGCGGGGAGGGAGCAATCAGCCCCAGCATTTT	CASRRGGSNQPQHF	once	.	TRBV6-5	TRBJ1-5
TGTGCCAGCAGCTTACGACTAGCGGGGGGACCCAACAATGAGCAGTTCTTC	CASSLRLAGGPNNEQFF	few	TRBD2	TRBV7-2	TRBJ2-1
TGTGCCAGCAGTTACTCAGGGACAGGAGCGACTGAAGCTTTCTTT	CASSYSGTGATEAFF	once	TRBD1	TRBV6-2/TRBV6-3	TRBJ1-1
TGCGCCAGCAGTAGTGTGGGAGGCAGGCGAAACTATGGCTACACCTTC	CASSSVGGRRNYGYTF	.	.	TRBV5-1	TRBJ1-2
TGTGCCAGCAGCGTACGGGCGGGGGAAAGCACAGATACGCAGTATTTT	CASSVRAGESTDTQYF	.	TRBD2	TRBV9	TRBJ2-3
TGCGCCAGCAGCCAAGGGTCCGAGGGACAGGGTAGACGTGGCTACACCTTC	CASSQGSEGQGRRGYTF	.	TRBD1	TRBV4-3	TRBJ1-2
TGTGCCTGGAGTGGGGGGGTCAGTCAGTGGGACAATGAGCAGTTCTTC	CAWSGGVSQWDNEQFF	.	.	TRBV30	TRBJ2-1
TGTGCCAGCTCACCAAGGACAGGGGGTGGTGGCTACACCTTC	CASSPRTGGGGYTF	.	TRBD1	TRBV18	TRBJ1-2
TGTGCCAGCAGTGGAATTGGGGCGGGACAGTATAACTATGGCTACACCTTC	CASSGIGAGQYNYGYTF	few	TRBD1	TRBV6-1	TRBJ1-2
TGCAGCGTGGGGGACAGGGTAAACACCATATATTTT	CSVGDRVNTIYF	.	TRBD1	TRBV29-1	TRBJ1-3
TGTGCCAGCAGCTTAGATGCGGGCCGTGAGCAGTTCTTC	CASSLDAGREQFF	.	.	TRBV11-3	TRBJ2-1
TGTGCCACCAATACAGGGAACAATGAGCAGTTCTTC	CATNTGNNEQFF	.	.	TRBV24-1	TRBJ2-1
TGTGCCAGCAGCAAAGACAGGGAGAATGTTCTCACTGAAGCTTTCTTT	CASSKDRENVLTEAFF	once	TRBD1	TRBV5-4	TRBJ1-1
TGTGCCAGCTCTCTTTACACCGGGGAGCTGTTTTTT	CASSLYTGELFF	.	.	TRBV18	TRBJ2-2